These T cell receptor beta chains were read from a single sample in a study of T cells in tuberculosis. Measured with immunoSEQ multiplex PCR; TCRdb has only the in-frame clones, and not every one. Of 40,000 to 45,000 clones listed, around 94% were seen once; the top ten hold 1.9%. Input material: PBMCs. These receptors originate from a donor between 10 and 35 years old with latent tuberculosis or without tuberculosis infection. Some clones in this sample may be carry-over from other donors' samples. CDR3s include the opening cysteine and the closing phenylalanine or tryptophan. A D gene is named only where the DNA matches it firmly. Where a row states a size, it is once, few, many or the class of an expanded clone; other rows omit it.

d_call clone_size j_call v_call cdr3_aa cdr3_nt
TRBD1 . TRBJ1-2 TRBV4-3 CASSPGDRVQFGYTF TGCGCCAGCAGCCCCGGGGACAGAGTTCAGTTTGGCTACACCTTC
TRBD2 once TRBJ2-7 TRBV5-6 CASSFLLAGGYAEQYF TGTGCCAGCAGCTTCCTGCTAGCGGGAGGGTACGCCGAGCAGTACTTC
TRBD1 . TRBJ2-7 TRBV12-5 CASGLAGYPRGFYEQYF TGTGCTAGTGGTTTGGCCGGCTATCCCAGGGGGTTCTACGAGCAGTACTTC
. . TRBJ2-1 TRBV5-1 CASSLVLGGAHNEQFF TGCGCCAGCAGCTTGGTCCTAGGAGGGGCTCACAATGAGCAGTTCTTC
. . TRBJ1-1 TRBV7-3 CASSPRGGLNTEAFF TGTGCCAGCAGCCCGCGCGGGGGCCTGAACACTGAAGCTTTCTTT
TRBD1 . TRBJ2-2 TRBV7-2 CASSLVSGQAGELFF TGTGCCAGCAGCTTAGTATCGGGACAGGCCGGGGAGCTGTTTTTT
TRBD2 . TRBJ2-7 TRBV7-2 CASSRTSGSYEQYF TGTGCCAGCAGCCGGACTAGCGGGAGCTACGAGCAGTACTTC
. . TRBJ1-3 TRBV27 CASSFTGLGTIYF TGTGCCAGCAGTTTCACGGGTTTAGGCACCATATATTTT
. . TRBJ2-7 TRBV19 CASSMILRGNYEQYF TGTGCCAGTAGTATGATACTACGGGGTAACTACGAGCAGTACTTC
TRBD2 . TRBJ2-7 TRBV15 CATSRDSGGESYEQYF TGTGCCACCAGCAGGGATAGCGGGGGAGAGTCCTACGAGCAGTACTTC
. . TRBJ2-1 TRBV5-4 CASSLTANEQFF TGTGCCAGCAGCTTGACAGCCAATGAGCAGTTCTTC
TRBD1 . TRBJ1-2 TRBV4-1 CASSQVDRAGYTF TGCGCCAGCAGCCAAGTCGACAGGGCTGGCTACACCTTC
. . TRBJ2-5 TRBV28 CASSLGGADQETQYF TGTGCCAGCAGTTTAGGAGGGGCCGATCAAGAGACCCAGTACTTC
. . TRBJ1-2 TRBV19 CASSMSGNGESGYTF TGTGCCAGTAGTATGTCAGGGAACGGAGAAAGTGGCTACACCTTC
TRBD2 . TRBJ2-1 TRBV28 CASSFPSGGVQLYNEQFF TGTGCCAGCAGTTTTCCTTCGGGGGGTGTACAGCTCTACAATGAGCAGTTCTTC
. . TRBJ1-5 TRBV4-1 CASSQESGGGSNQPQHF TGCGCCAGCAGCCAAGAGTCTGGGGGCGGCAGCAATCAGCCCCAGCATTTT
TRBD1 . TRBJ1-2 TRBV7-3 CASSSIRTGSGYTF TGTGCCAGCAGCTCAATCAGGACAGGCAGTGGCTACACCTTC
. . TRBJ2-7 TRBV2 CASTLGGGVTYEQYF TGTGCCAGCACTCTAGGGGGCGGGGTAACCTACGAGCAGTACTTC
. . TRBJ1-1 TRBV7-9 CASSFTGLTEAFF TGTGCCAGCAGCTTTACGGGGTTGACTGAAGCTTTCTTT
. . TRBJ1-1 TRBV4-3 CASSQAVGTEAFF TGCGCCAGCAGCCAGGCGGTGGGCACTGAAGCTTTCTTT
TRBD2 once TRBJ2-1 TRBV19 CASMGLAGGGVANEQFF TGTGCCAGTATGGGACTAGCGGGAGGTGGGGTAGCCAATGAGCAGTTCTTC
TRBD1 . TRBJ2-7 TRBV2 CASSRDRATYEQYF TGTGCCAGTAGCCGGGACAGGGCTACCTACGAGCAGTACTTC
. . TRBJ2-1 TRBV4-1 CASSQSGGVSSYNEQFF TGCGCCAGCAGTCAGTCGGGTGGCGTAAGCTCCTACAATGAGCAGTTCTTC
. . TRBJ2-2 TRBV5-4 CASSQQTGPTGELFF TGTGCCAGCAGCCAACAAACAGGGCCCACCGGGGAGCTGTTTTTT
. . TRBJ1-1 TRBV29-1 CSVAADSAFF TGCAGCGTTGCGGCAGACTCGGCTTTCTTT
. . TRBJ1-2 TRBV10-3 CAARDGGFGNYGYTF TGTGCCGCAAGGGACGGGGGATTCGGGAACTATGGCTACACCTTC
TRBD2 . TRBJ2-3 TRBV15 CATSRLGTSGHTDTQYF TGTGCCACCAGCAGGCTAGGGACTAGCGGACACACAGATACGCAGTATTTT
. . TRBJ2-7 TRBV28 CASSPPTYEQYF TGTGCCAGCAGCCCCCCTACCTACGAGCAGTACTTC
TRBD1 . TRBJ1-3 TRBV12-5 CASGLLTGQGSAGNTIYF TGTGCTAGTGGTTTGCTAACTGGACAGGGATCTGCTGGAAACACCATATATTTT
TRBD1 . TRBJ1-2 TRBV28 CASSPTGTGWDGYTF TGTGCCAGCAGTCCAACCGGGACAGGGTGGGACGGCTACACCTTC
. . TRBJ2-1 TRBV11-2 CASSKRLVYNEQFF TGTGCCAGCAGCAAGCGACTAGTCTACAATGAGCAGTTCTTC
TRBD1 . TRBJ1-5 TRBV29-1 CSVQDRESQPQHF TGCAGCGTTCAGGACAGGGAGAGTCAGCCCCAGCATTTT
TRBD2 . TRBJ2-3 TRBV5-1 CASSLNGGRDTDTQYF TGCGCCAGCAGCTTGAACGGCGGGAGGGACACAGATACGCAGTATTTT
. . TRBJ2-7 TRBV28 CASSSYDNAYEQYF TGTGCCAGCAGTTCTTATGACAATGCCTACGAGCAGTACTTC
. . TRBJ1-3 TRBV7-2 CASTAYALSGNTIYF TGTGCCAGCACCGCCTACGCTCTCTCTGGAAACACCATATATTTT
. . TRBJ2-1 TRBV25-1 CASSPPGNYYNEQFF TGTGCCAGCAGCCCTCCAGGGAATTACTACAATGAGCAGTTCTTC
TRBD1 . TRBJ1-5 TRBV10-1 CASRGPGQRLGPQHF TGCGCCAGCCGGGGACCGGGACAGCGTTTGGGGCCCCAGCATTTT
. . TRBJ1-1 TRBV27 CASSLGSTTEAFF TGTGCCAGCAGTTTGGGCTCCACCACTGAAGCTTTCTTT
TRBD1 . TRBJ1-2 TRBV27 CASTNSNRGTNGYTF TGTGCCAGCACCAACTCCAACAGGGGGACGAATGGCTACACCTTC
TRBD1 once TRBJ2-3 TRBV13 CASSPQGTGASTDTQYF TGTGCCAGCAGCCCCCAGGGGACAGGTGCTAGCACAGATACGCAGTATTTT
. . TRBJ2-4 TRBV7-2 CASSLRNIQYF TGTGCCAGCAGCTTACGGAACATTCAGTACTTC
TRBD2 . TRBJ2-1 TRBV28 CASSQPSGISYNEQFF TGTGCCAGCAGCCAACCTAGCGGCATCTCCTACAATGAGCAGTTCTTC
TRBD2 . TRBJ2-7 TRBV4-3 CASSPFAGIAASGSPYEQYF TGCGCCAGCAGCCCCTTCGCCGGCATTGCGGCTAGCGGGAGCCCCTACGAGCAGTACTTC
. . TRBJ2-7 TRBV19 CASSPASSGLDEQYF TGTGCCAGTAGTCCTGCTTCTTCTGGTTTAGACGAGCAGTACTTC
. . TRBJ2-1 TRBV9 CASSVDITGWNEQFF TGTGCCAGCAGCGTAGATATCACAGGGTGGAATGAGCAGTTCTTC
. . TRBJ2-5 TRBV7-3 CASSLRLGLEETQYF TGTGCCAGCAGCTTAAGACTCGGGTTAGAAGAGACCCAGTACTTC
TRBD1 . TRBJ1-2 TRBV11-2 CASSLKTGGGYGYTF TGTGCCAGCAGCTTAAAGACAGGGGGCGGCTATGGCTACACCTTC
TRBD1 . TRBJ2-7 TRBV6-5 CASSYGTGNEQYF TGTGCCAGCAGTTACGGGACAGGGAACGAGCAGTACTTC
. . TRBJ2-2 TRBV6-5 CASTRGAWGELFF TGTGCCAGCACGAGAGGAGCCTGGGGGGAGCTGTTTTTT
TRBD2 . TRBJ2-1 TRBV7-2 CASSSLLAGGYNEQFF TGTGCCAGCAGCTCGTTACTAGCGGGAGGTTACAATGAGCAGTTCTTC
. . TRBJ1-1 TRBV19 CASSIPKGGSGTEAFF TGTGCCAGTAGTATTCCTAAAGGAGGGTCGGGAACTGAAGCTTTCTTT
. . TRBJ2-5 TRBV25-1 CASSEQQETQYF TGTGCCAGCAGTGAACAGCAAGAGACCCAGTACTTC
. . TRBJ2-1 TRBV5-1 CASSLGGAGDEQFF TGCGCCAGCAGCTTGGGTGGGGCAGGGGATGAGCAGTTCTTC
. . TRBJ2-7 TRBV4-3 CASSQGPYQRVYEQYF TGCGCCAGCAGCCAAGGACCCTACCAGCGGGTGTACGAGCAGTACTTC
. . TRBJ2-1 TRBV5-1 CASSEQGGLLNEQFF TGCGCCAGCAGCGAACAGGGGGGGCTACTGAATGAGCAGTTCTTC
. . TRBJ2-2 TRBV21-1 CASSKLRVVNTGELFF TGTGCCAGCAGCAAATTGAGGGTAGTGAACACCGGGGAGCTGTTTTTT
TRBD2 once TRBJ2-3 TRBV4-1 CASSQDLAGGVADTQYF TGCGCCAGCAGCCAAGATTTAGCGGGAGGGGTTGCAGATACGCAGTATTTT